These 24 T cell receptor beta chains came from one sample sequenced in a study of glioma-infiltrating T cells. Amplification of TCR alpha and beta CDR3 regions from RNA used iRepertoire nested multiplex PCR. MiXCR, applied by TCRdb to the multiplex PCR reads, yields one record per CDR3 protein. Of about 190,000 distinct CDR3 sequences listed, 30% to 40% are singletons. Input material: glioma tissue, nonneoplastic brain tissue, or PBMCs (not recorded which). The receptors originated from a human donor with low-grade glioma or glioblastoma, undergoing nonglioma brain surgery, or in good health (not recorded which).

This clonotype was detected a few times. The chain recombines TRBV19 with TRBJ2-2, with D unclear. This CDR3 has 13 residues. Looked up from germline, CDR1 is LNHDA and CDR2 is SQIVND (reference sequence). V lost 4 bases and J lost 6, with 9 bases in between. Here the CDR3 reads CASSKLSSGELFF. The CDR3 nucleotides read TGTGCCAGTAGTAAACTAAGCTCCGGGGAGCTGTTTTTT.

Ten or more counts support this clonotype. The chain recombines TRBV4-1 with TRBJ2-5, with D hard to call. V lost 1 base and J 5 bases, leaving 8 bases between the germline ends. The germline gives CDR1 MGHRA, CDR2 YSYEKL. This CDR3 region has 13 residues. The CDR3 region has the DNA TGCGCCAGCAGCCAAGTCCCATCGGAGACCCAGTACTTC. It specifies CASSQVPSETQYF.

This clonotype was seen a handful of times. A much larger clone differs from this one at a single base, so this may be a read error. The CDR3 DNA reads as TGTGCCAGCAGCTTAACGAGCGGGGCTTCCTACGGGCAGTACTTC. Protein: CASSLTSGASYGQYF. V is TRBV7-2 and J is TRBJ2-7, with TRBD2 identical over 7 bases. The CDR3 totals 15 residues. Germline V lookup: CDR1 SGHTA, CDR2 FQGNSA.

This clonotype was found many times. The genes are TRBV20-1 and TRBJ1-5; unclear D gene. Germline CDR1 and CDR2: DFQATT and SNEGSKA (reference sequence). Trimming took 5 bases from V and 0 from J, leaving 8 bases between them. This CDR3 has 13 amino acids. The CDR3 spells CSAPQYSNQPQHF. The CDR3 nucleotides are TGCAGTGCTCCTCAATATAGCAATCAGCCCCAGCATTTT.

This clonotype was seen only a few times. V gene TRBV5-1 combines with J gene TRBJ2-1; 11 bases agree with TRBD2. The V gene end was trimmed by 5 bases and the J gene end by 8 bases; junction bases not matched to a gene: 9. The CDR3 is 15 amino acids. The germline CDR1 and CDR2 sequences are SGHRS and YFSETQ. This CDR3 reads CASSYTSGSAHEQFF. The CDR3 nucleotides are TGCGCCAGCAGTTACACTAGCGGGAGCGCCCATGAGCAGTTCTTC.

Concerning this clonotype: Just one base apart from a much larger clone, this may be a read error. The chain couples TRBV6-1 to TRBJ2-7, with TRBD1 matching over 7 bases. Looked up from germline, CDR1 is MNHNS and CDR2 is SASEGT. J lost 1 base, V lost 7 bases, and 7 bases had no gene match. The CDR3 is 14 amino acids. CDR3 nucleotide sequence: TGTGCCAGCAATTACAAACAGGGGTCCTACGAGCAGTACTTC. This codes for CASNYKQGSYEQYF.

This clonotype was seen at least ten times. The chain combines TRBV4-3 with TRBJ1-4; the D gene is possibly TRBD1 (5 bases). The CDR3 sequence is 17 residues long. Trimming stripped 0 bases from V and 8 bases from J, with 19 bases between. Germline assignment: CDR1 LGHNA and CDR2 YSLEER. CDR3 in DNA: TGCGCCAGCAGCCAAGACTCGAGTCCGGGGCCGAGCGAAAAACTGTTTTTT. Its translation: CASSQDSSPGPSEKLFF.

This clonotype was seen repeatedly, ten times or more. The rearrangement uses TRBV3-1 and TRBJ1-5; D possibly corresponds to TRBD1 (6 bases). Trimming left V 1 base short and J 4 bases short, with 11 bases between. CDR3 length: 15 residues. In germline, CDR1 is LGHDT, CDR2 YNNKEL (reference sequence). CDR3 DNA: TGTGCCAGCAGCCAAGCGGGGGCGGGGAATCAGCCCCAGCATTTT. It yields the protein CASSQAGAGNQPQHF.

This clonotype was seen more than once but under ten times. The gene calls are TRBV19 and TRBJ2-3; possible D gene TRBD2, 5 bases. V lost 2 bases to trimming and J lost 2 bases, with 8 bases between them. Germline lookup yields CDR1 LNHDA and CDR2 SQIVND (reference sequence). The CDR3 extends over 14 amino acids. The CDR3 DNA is TGTGCCAGTAGTATAACGGGAACCACAGATACGCAGTATTTT. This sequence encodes CASSITGTTDTQYF. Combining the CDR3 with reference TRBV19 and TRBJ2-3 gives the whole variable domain DGGITQSPKYLFRKEGQNVTLSCEQNLNHDAMYWYRQDPGQGLRLIYYSQIVNDFQKGDIAEGYSVSREKKESFPLTVTSAQKNPTAFYLCASSITGTTDTQYFGPGTRLTVL.

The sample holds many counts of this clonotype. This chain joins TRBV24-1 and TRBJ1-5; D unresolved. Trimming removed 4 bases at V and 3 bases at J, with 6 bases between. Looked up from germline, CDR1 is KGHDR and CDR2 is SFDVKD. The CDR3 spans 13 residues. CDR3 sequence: CATSDNPNQPQHF. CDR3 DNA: TGTGCCACCAGTGACAACCCCAATCAGCCCCAGCATTTT.

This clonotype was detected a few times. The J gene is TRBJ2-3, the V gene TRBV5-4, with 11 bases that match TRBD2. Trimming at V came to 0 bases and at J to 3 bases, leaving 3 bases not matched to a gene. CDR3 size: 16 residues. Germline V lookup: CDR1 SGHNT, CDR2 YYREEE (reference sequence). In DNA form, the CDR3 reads TGTGCCAGCAGCTTGGGGGGGACTAGCGGAACAGATACGCAGTATTTT. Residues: CASSLGGTSGTDTQYF.

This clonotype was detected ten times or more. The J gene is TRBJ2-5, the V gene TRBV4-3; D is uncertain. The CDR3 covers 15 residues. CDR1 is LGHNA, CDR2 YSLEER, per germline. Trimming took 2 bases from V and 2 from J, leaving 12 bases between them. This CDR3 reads CASSQTHSRQETQYF. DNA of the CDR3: TGCGCCAGCAGCCAAACACACTCTCGTCAAGAGACCCAGTACTTC.

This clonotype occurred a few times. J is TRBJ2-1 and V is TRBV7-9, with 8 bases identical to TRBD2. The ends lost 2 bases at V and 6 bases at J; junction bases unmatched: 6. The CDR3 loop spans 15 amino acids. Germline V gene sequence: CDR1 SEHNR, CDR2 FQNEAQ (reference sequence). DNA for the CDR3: TGTGCCAGCAGCTTAATGGCGGGAGGAACCAATGAGCAGTTCTTC. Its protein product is CASSLMAGGTNEQFF.

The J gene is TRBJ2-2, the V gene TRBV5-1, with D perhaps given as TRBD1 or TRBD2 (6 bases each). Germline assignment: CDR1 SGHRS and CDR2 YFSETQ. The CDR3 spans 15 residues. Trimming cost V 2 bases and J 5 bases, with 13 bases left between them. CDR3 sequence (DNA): TGCGCCAGCAGCTTACCGGGGGCTGGGACCGGGGAGCTGTTTTTT. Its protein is CASSLPGAGTGELFF.

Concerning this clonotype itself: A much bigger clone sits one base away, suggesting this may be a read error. The CDR3 protein is CARSPGTFYEQYF. The CDR3 nucleotides read TGTGCCAGGAGTCCTGGGACTTTCTACGAGCAGTACTTC. The V and J genes are TRBV16 and TRBJ2-7, with D possibly TRBD2 on 6 matching bases. The germline CDR1 and CDR2 sequences are KGHSY and FQNENV. This CDR3 is 13 amino acids long. Between the trimmed V and J ends, which lost 9 bases and 3 bases, there was a span of 15 bases. Based on the CDR3 plus reference TRBV16 and TRBJ2-7, the full variable domain is GEEVAQTPKHLVRGEGQKAKLYCAPIKGHSYVFWYQQVLKNEFKFLISFQNENVFDETGMPKERFSAKCLPNSPCSLEIQATKLEDSAVYFCARSPGTFYEQYFGPGTRLTVT.

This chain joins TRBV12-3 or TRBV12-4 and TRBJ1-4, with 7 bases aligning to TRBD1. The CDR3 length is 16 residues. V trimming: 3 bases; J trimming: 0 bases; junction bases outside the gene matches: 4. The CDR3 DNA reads TGTGCCAGCAGTTTTAGGGGGCCTTCAACTAATGAAAAACTGTTTTTT. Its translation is CASSFRGPSTNEKLFF.

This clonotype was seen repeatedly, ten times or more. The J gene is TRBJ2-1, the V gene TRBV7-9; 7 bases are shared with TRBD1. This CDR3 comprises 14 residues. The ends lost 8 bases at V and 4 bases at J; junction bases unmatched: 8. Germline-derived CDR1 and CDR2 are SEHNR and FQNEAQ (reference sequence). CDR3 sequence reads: CASSTGALYNEQFF. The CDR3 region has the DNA TGTGCCAGCTCAACAGGGGCTCTGTACAATGAGCAGTTCTTC.

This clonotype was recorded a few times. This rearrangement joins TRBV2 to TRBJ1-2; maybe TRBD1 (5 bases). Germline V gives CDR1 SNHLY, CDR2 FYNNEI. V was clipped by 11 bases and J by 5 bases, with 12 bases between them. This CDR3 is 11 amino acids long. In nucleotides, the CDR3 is TGTGCCGGATCGGGGGGTTATGGCTACACCTTC. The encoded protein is CAGSGGYGYTF. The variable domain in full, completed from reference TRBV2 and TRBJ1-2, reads EPEVTQTPSHQVTQMGQEVILRCVPISNHLYFYWYRQILGQKVEFLVSFYNNEISEKSEIFDDQFSVERPDGSNFTLKIRSTKLEDSAMYFCAGSGGYGYTFGSGTRLTVV.

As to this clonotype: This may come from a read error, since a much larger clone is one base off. CDR3 residues: CASSLDKGRTDTQYF. In DNA form, the CDR3 reads TGTGCCAGCAGCTTGGACAAGGGGCGCACAGATACGCAGTATTTT. The V and J genes are TRBV7-2 and TRBJ2-3; D possibly corresponds to TRBD1 (5 bases). Germline lookup yields CDR1 SGHTA and CDR2 FQGNSA. The CDR3 length is 15 residues. Trimming removed 3 bases from V and 1 base from J, with 11 bases in between.

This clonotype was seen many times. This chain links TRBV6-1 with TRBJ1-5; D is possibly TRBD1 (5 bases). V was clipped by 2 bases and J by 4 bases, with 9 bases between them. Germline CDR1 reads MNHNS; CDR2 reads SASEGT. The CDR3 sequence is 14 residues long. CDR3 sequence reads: CASSERGQNQPQHF. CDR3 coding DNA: TGTGCCAGCAGTGAACGAGGACAAAATCAGCCCCAGCATTTT.

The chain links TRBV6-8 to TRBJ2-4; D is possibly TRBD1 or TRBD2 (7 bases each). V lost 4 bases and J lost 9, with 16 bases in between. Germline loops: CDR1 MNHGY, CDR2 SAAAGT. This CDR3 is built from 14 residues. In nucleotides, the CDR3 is TGTGCCAGCAGTTCCGGCAGGGGGGGATGCATTCAGTACTTC. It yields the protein CASSSGRGGCIQYF.

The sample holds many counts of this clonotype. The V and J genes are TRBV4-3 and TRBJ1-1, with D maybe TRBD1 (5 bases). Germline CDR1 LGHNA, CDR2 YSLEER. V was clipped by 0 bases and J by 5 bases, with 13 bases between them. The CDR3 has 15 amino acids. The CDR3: CASSQDMGGDTEAFF. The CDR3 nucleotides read TGCGCCAGCAGCCAAGATATGGGGGGAGATACTGAAGCTTTCTTT.

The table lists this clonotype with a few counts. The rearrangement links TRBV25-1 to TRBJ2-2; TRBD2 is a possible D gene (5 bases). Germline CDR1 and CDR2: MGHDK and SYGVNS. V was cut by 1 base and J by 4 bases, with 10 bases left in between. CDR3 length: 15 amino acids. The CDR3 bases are TGTGCCAGCAGTGAATTCGGTGGGAGCACCGGGGAGCTGTTTTTT. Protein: CASSEFGGSTGELFF. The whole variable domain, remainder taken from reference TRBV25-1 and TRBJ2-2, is EADIYQTPRYLVIGTGKKITLECSQTMGHDKMYWYQQDPGMELHLIHYSYGVNSTEKGDLSSESTVSRIRTEHFPLTLESARPSHTSQYLCASSEFGGSTGELFFGEGSRLTVL.

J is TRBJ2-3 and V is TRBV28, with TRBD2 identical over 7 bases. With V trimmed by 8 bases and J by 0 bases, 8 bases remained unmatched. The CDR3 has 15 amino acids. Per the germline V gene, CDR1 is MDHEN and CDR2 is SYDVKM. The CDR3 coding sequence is TGTGCCAGCGGGAGGGAGAGGGCTAGCACAGATACGCAGTATTTT. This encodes CASGRERASTDTQYF.